One and the same sample provided the 8 T cell receptor beta chains below, sequenced in a study of blood T cells in healthy people across ages. Primers used in a second PCR of roughly 6 to 11 cycles were a sample-barcoded 5' primer and a J-beta primer mix. TCRdb itself ran the 5' RACE reads through MiXCR, one entry per CDR3 protein. The table includes about 1,500,000 distinct CDR3 sequences, roughly 27% detected once. The specimen sequenced was blood. These receptors were collected from a woman aged 25 to 39 in good health.

This clonotype was observed a handful of times. The rearrangement uses TRBV3-1 and TRBJ1-1; 7 bases fit TRBD1. The CDR3 contains 15 residues. Per germline, CDR1 LGHDT and CDR2 YNNKEL (reference sequence). After removal of 5 bases from V and 2 bases from J, the junction contained 8 bases not matched to a gene. The CDR3 DNA is TGTGCCAGCAGCTCTATGGGACAGCCTAACACTGAAGCTTTCTTT. Encoded protein: CASSSMGQPNTEAFF. Full variable domain (outside the CDR3, taken from reference TRBV3-1 and TRBJ1-1): DTAVSQTPKYLVTQMGNDKSIKCEQNLGHDTMYWYKQDSKKFLKIMFSYNNKELIINETVPNRFSPKSPDKAHLNLHINSLELGDSAVYFCASSSMGQPNTEAFFGQGTRLTVV.

This clonotype was detected only a few times. The chain is built from TRBV6-6 and TRBJ1-5; no definite D call. The V end was cut by 5 bases, the J end by 0 bases, with 11 bases between. The CDR3 runs to 15 residues. From germline, CDR1 is MNHNY and CDR2 SVGAGI (reference sequence). CDR3 sequence reads: CASSAVGYSNQPQHF. The CDR3 nucleotides are TGTGCCAGCAGTGCCGTAGGCTATAGCAATCAGCCCCAGCATTTT.

The chain carries TRBV20-1 and TRBJ2-7; maybe TRBD1 (5 bases). The CDR3 has 14 amino acids. V dropped 2 bases and J dropped 1 base, with 12 bases sitting between them. The germline V gene has CDR1 DFQATT and CDR2 SNEGSKA (reference sequence). The CDR3 is CSARIDTGSYEQYF. In DNA, the CDR3 is TGCAGTGCTAGAATTGATACAGGATCCTACGAGCAGTACTTC.

This clonotype was seen a few times. The chain employs TRBV6-5 and TRBJ2-2, with D possibly TRBD2 on 5 matching bases. Trimming removed 5 bases at V and 3 bases at J, with 10 bases between. CDR3 length equals 14 residues. CDR1 and CDR2 (germline): MNHEY, SVGAGI. CDR3: CASSRGYHTGELFF. CDR3 in DNA: TGTGCCAGCAGTAGAGGGTACCACACCGGGGAGCTGTTTTTT.

As concerns this clonotype: A much more abundant neighbour one base away suggests this may be a read error. The CDR3 loop reads CSGEGDNYGYTF. CDR3 coding DNA: TGCAGCGGTGAAGGAGATAACTATGGCTACACCTTC. The chain couples TRBV29-1 to TRBJ1-2; D is unresolved. Per the germline V gene, CDR1 is SQVTM and CDR2 is ANQGSEA. The CDR3 length is 12 residues.

This clonotype has more than one count but fewer than ten. The chain couples TRBV4-1 to TRBJ2-3; 9 bases are a match to TRBD1. V lost 1 base, J lost 4 bases, and 6 bases stayed unmatched. The CDR3 extends over 16 amino acids. The germline V gene has CDR1 MGHRA and CDR2 YSYEKL. The CDR3 sequence: CASSQVDRGRADTQYF. In nucleotides, the CDR3 is TGCGCCAGCAGCCAAGTGGACAGGGGCCGCGCAGATACGCAGTATTTT.

This clonotype has more than one count but fewer than ten. This rearrangement joins TRBV7-2 to TRBJ2-3; TRBD2 aligns across 8 bases. CDR1 SGHTA and CDR2 FQGNSA come from the germline V gene. CDR3 length: 16 residues. The junction had 9 bases not matched to a gene; V was cut back by 4 bases and J by 3 bases. CDR3 DNA sequence: TGTGCCAGCAGCTGGCCCCCGGGAGGGCTAACAGATACGCAGTATTTT. It is translated as CASSWPPGGLTDTQYF.

This clonotype was seen ten or more times. The chain has TRBV7-3 and TRBJ2-3; D ambiguous. The V gene lost 4 bases and the J gene lost 4 bases, with 15 bases spanning the gap. The CDR3 loop spans 15 amino acids. Germline CDR1 and CDR2: SGHTA and FQGTGA. CDR3 in amino acids: CASSSTDPLPDTQYF. As DNA, the CDR3 is TGTGCCAGCAGCTCCACCGATCCTCTCCCAGATACGCAGTATTTT.